This TCR beta chain was documented in a study of blood T cell repertoires in COVID-19. Across the study: Sites in the United States, Italy and Spain provided acute and convalescent COVID-19 samples.

Individuals aged roughly 18 to 95 years were recruited from roughly 22 US areas. With V trimmed by 2 bases and J by 1 base, 7 bases remained unmatched. The CDR3 length is 15 residues. Germline V gene lookup returns CDR1 SQVTM and CDR2 ANQGSEA. In the authors' methods: Nucleated cell counts were estimated from reference gene primer amplification. Clones were sequenced by immunoSEQ multiplex PCR, and TCRdb holds only the in-frame ones, with some missing. D and trimming were read from the DNA, whereas the V and J calls and clone size are those reported in that table. The table lists approximately 200,000 clones, under 90% of them singletons.

The TCR originated in a man in his sixties who had recovered from COVID-19. Input material: PBMCs or T cells enriched from blood (not recorded which). This chain joins TRBV29-1 and TRBJ2-5; TRBD1 agrees at 7 bases. CDR3 residues: CSVERPPGGQETQYF. The CDR3 DNA follows: TGCAGCGTTGAAAGGCCCCCAGGGGGCCAAGAGACCCAGTACTTC.